The 18 T cell receptor beta chains listed next were all sequenced from one sample in a study of blood T cell repertoires in COVID-19. Clones were sequenced by immunoSEQ multiplex PCR, and TCRdb holds only the in-frame ones, with some missing. The data hold fewer than 130,000 clones, with roughly nine tenths observed a single time. Sequences were obtained from peripheral blood. The receptor set was obtained from a human donor in a cohort sampled during active COVID-19.

This chain connects TRBV5-1 to TRBJ2-7; tentatively, D is TRBD2 (5 bases). The CDR3 loop spans 15 amino acids. Germline-derived CDR1 and CDR2 are SGHRS and YFSETQ. V lost 5 bases and J lost 4, with 19 bases in between. The chain's CDR3 is CASRVSTTREYEQYF. The CDR3 region has the DNA TGCGCCAGCAGAGTTTCGACTACCAGAGAGTACGAGCAGTACTTC. Variable domain in full (rest from reference TRBV5-1 and TRBJ2-7): KAGVTQTPRYLIKTRGQQVTLSCSPISGHRSVSWYQQTPGQGLQFLFEYFSETQRNKGNFPGRFSGRQFSNSRSEMNVSTLELGDSALYLCASRVSTTREYEQYFGPGTRLTVT.

The chain combines TRBV10-1 with TRBJ2-1; TRBD2 matches 8 bases. The CDR3 sequence is 13 residues long. Germline V gene data show CDR1 as WNHNN and CDR2 as SYGVQD (reference sequence). The trim removed 6 bases at V and 6 bases at J, leaving 4 bases unmatched. The CDR3, as DNA: TGCGCCAGCAGCCGGGGGGGATCCAATGAGCAGTTCTTC. Protein product: CASSRGGSNEQFF.

The V call is TRBV27, the J call TRBJ1-1; possible D gene TRBD1, 5 bases. The CDR3 extends over 15 amino acids. Trimming removed 6 bases at V and 8 bases at J, with 22 bases between. Germline values: CDR1 MNHEY, CDR2 SMNVEV (reference sequence). CDR3 nucleotides: TGTGCCAGCAGGCTTTCGGGGGGTTTTTCGTCGGAAGCTTTCTTT. Translating gives CASRLSGGFSSEAFF.

The gene calls are TRBV5-1 and TRBJ2-1; D gene uncertain. V was pared by 1 base and J by 5 bases, with 13 bases between. CDR1 and CDR2 from the germline V gene are SGHRS and YFSETQ. There are 15 residues in the CDR3. The CDR3 region has the DNA TGCGCCAGCAGCTTGAAGCAGGTTTTAAACAATGAGCAGTTCTTC. It encodes CASSLKQVLNNEQFF.

J is TRBJ1-4 and V is TRBV18; D is unclear. Germline V gives CDR1 KGHSH, CDR2 LQKENI. The CDR3 sequence is 14 residues long. Trimming left V 3 bases short and J 6 bases short, with 11 bases between. This chain's CDR3 is CASSPAAVHEKLFF. The DNA for the CDR3 is TGTGCCAGCTCACCGGCCGCGGTCCATGAAAAACTGTTTTTT. Based on the CDR3 plus reference TRBV18 and TRBJ1-4, the full variable domain is NAGVMQNPRHLVRRRGQEARLRCSPMKGHSHVYWYRQLPEEGLKFMVYLQKENIIDESGMPKERFSAEFPKEGPSILRIQQVVRGDSAAYFCASSPAAVHEKLFFGSGTQLSVL.

In this sample, this clone turned up once. The V call is TRBV21-1, the J call TRBJ2-7; the D segment call TRBD1 is taken from the table without a DNA check. TRBV21-1 is a listed pseudogene. The CDR3 totals 15 residues. The CDR3 DNA sequence: TGTGCCAGCAGCAAAGTACTACAGGGATCCTGCGAGCAGTACTTC. As protein: CASSKVLQGSCEQYF.

The chain couples TRBV7-9 to TRBJ2-7; 9 nucleotides align to TRBD2. The germline V gene encodes CDR1 SEHNR and CDR2 FQNEAQ (reference sequence). The CDR3 covers 14 residues. V shed 4 bases and J 3 bases; nucleotides not matched to a gene: 4. This CDR3 is CASSSSGISYEQYF. CDR3 coding DNA: TGTGCCAGCAGCTCTAGCGGGATAAGCTACGAGCAGTACTTC. Using reference TRBV7-9 and TRBJ2-7 for the parts outside the CDR3, the full variable domain is DTGVSQNPRHKITKRGQNVTFRCDPISEHNRLYWYRQTLGQGPEFLTYFQNEAQLEKSRLLSDRFSAERPKGSFSTLEIQRTEQGDSAMYLCASSSSGISYEQYFGPGTRLTVT.

This chain uses TRBV11-2 with TRBJ2-5, with 10 bases fitting TRBD1. V lost 5 bases and J lost 1; bases outside the gene matches: 1. The CDR3 runs 14 residues. The germline V gene has CDR1 SGHAT and CDR2 FQNNGV. CDR3 sequence (DNA): TGTGCCAGCAGCCGACAGGGGGCCCAAGAGACCCAGTACTTC. Amino acids: CASSRQGAQETQYF.

The rearrangement links TRBV19 to TRBJ1-1, with 9 bases matching TRBD1. V was pared by 6 bases and J by 1 base, with 9 bases of the junction left unmatched. Germline assignment: CDR1 LNHDA and CDR2 SQIVND (reference sequence). CDR3 size: 16 residues. In nucleotides, the CDR3 is TGTGCCAGTAGGGTGCAACCGGGACAGGGGAACACTGAAGCTTTCTTT. It yields the protein CASRVQPGQGNTEAFF.

The J gene is TRBJ2-7, the V gene TRBV10-3, with 9 nucleotides matching TRBD1. V trimming: 10 bases; J trimming: 4 bases; junction bases outside the gene matches: 11. This CDR3 comprises 14 residues. The germline V gene encodes CDR1 ENHRY and CDR2 SYGVKD. Here the CDR3 reads CATLQGAPGYEQYF. CDR3 coding DNA: TGTGCCACTCTACAGGGGGCTCCAGGGTACGAGCAGTACTTC.

This clone is a singleton in its sample. The chain joins TRBV30 to TRBJ2-5; 9 nucleotides align to TRBD1. CDR3 length equals 14 residues. Germline V gene data show CDR1 as GTSNPN and CDR2 as SVGIG (reference sequence). V lost 4 bases, J lost 4 bases, and 7 bases stayed unmatched. CDR3 residues: CAWTSGTGTETQYF. The CDR3 DNA sequence: TGTGCCTGGACCTCCGGGACAGGGACAGAGACCCAGTACTTC.

The chain is built from TRBV3-1 (or the pseudogene TRBV3-2) and TRBJ2-7; a weak D match, TRBD2 (5 bases). Trimming pared 4 bases from V and 5 bases from J, leaving 21 bases between. Germline-derived CDR1 and CDR2 are LGHDT and YNNKEL (reference sequence). The CDR3 loop spans 16 amino acids. The DNA of the CDR3 is TGTGCCAGCAGCCTTGGTTTGGGCCGAGGGTTTAACGAGCAGTACTTC. Its translation: CASSLGLGRGFNEQYF.

The chain employs TRBV21-1 and TRBJ1-1; TRBD1, as called in the table, went unchecked against the DNA. TRBV21-1 is a documented pseudogene. This CDR3 contains 15 residues. CDR3 residues: CASRKLGDRYTEAFF. CDR3 in DNA: TGTGCCAGCAGGAAACTTGGGGACAGGTACACTGAAGCTTTCTTT.

CDR3 protein: CATSRDSPRGTDTQYF. The CDR3 region has the DNA TGTGCCACCAGCAGAGATTCTCCGAGGGGCACAGATACGCAGTATTTT. The chain has TRBV15 and TRBJ2-3, with D maybe TRBD2 (5 bases). The ends were cut back, 0 bases at V and 1 base at J, with 11 bases in the middle. CDR3 length: 16 residues. Germline V gene sequence: CDR1 LNHNV, CDR2 YYDKDF (reference sequence).

The gene calls are TRBV7-2 and TRBJ2-7; 8 bases align to TRBD1. Looked up from germline, CDR1 is SGHTA and CDR2 is FQGNSA. V lost 5 bases to trimming and J lost 5 bases; unmatched junction nucleotides: 17. The CDR3 has 17 residues. DNA for the CDR3: TGTGCCAGCAGCAAAAAGGACAGGGTGGATAGGGTTAACGAGCAGTACTTC. Translating gives CASSKKDRVDRVNEQYF.

The chain couples TRBV2 to TRBJ2-5; TRBD1 agrees at 8 bases. This CDR3 contains 13 residues. CDR1 and CDR2 (germline): SNHLY, FYNNEI. The trim removed 3 bases at V and 6 bases at J, leaving 3 bases unmatched. The DNA for the CDR3 is TGTGCCAGCAGTGACGGACAGGGAAAGACCCAGTACTTC. Residues: CASSDGQGKTQYF.

This clone was detected a few times. The chain links TRBV28 to TRBJ2-7, with D possibly TRBD2 on 5 matching bases. V shed 5 bases and J shed 0 bases, with 14 bases lying between them. Germline values: CDR1 MDHEN, CDR2 SYDVKM. This CDR3 has 15 residues. This CDR3 is CASSPPPGLSYEQYF. CDR3 nucleotide sequence: TGTGCCAGCAGTCCCCCCCCCGGACTCTCCTACGAGCAGTACTTC.

The CDR3 reads CASFGLGTEAFF. CDR3 nucleotides: TGTGCCTCCTTTGGCCTTGGTACTGAAGCTTTCTTT. V and J are TRBV28 and TRBJ1-1, with unresolved D. This CDR3 is 12 amino acids long. Germline CDR1 is MDHEN and CDR2 is SYDVKM. The V and J ends lost 11 bases and 5 bases respectively, with 15 bases between them.